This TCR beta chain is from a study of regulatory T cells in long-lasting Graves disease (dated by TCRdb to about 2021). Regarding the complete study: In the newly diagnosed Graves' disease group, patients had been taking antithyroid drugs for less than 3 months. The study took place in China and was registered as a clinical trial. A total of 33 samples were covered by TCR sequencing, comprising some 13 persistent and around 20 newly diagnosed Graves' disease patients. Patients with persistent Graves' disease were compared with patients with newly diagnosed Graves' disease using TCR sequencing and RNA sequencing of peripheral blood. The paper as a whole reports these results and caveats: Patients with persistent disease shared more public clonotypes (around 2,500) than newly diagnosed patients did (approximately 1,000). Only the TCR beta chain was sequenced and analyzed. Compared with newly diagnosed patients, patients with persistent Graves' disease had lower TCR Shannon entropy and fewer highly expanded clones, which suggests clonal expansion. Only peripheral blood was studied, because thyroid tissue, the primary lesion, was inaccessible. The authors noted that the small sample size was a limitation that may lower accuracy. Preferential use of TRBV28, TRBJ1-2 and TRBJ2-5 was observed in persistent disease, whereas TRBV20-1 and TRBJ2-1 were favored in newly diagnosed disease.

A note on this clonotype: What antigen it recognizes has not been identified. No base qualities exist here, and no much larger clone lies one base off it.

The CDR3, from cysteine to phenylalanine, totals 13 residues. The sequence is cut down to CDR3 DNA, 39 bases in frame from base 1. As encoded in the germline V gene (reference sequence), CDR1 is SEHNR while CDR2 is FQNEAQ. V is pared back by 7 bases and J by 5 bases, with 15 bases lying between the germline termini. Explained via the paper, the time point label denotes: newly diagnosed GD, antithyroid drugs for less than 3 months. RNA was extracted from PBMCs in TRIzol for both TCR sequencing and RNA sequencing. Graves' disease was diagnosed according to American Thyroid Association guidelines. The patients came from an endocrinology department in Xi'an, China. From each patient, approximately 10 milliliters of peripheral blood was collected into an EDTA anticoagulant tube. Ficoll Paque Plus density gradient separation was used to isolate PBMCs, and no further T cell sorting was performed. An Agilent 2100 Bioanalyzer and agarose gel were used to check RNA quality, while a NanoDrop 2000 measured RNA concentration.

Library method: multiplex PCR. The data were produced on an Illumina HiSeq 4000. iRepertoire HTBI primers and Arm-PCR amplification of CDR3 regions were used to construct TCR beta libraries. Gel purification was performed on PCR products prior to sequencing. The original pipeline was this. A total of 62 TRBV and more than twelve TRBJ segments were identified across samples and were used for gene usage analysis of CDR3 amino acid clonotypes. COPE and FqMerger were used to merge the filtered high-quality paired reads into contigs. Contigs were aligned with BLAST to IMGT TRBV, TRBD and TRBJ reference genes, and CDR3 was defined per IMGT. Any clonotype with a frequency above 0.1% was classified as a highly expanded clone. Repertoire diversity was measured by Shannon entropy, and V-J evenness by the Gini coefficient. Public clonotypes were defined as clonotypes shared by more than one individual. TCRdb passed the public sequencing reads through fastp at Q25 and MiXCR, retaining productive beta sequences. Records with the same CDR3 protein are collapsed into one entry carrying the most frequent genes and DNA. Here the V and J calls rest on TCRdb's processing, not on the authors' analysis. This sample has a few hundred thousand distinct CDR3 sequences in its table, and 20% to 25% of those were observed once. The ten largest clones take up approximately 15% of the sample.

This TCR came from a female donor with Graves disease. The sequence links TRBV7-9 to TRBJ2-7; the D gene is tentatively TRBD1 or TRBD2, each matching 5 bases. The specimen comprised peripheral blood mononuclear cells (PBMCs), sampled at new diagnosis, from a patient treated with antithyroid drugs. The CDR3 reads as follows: CASIFGANNEQYF. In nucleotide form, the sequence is TGTGCCAGCATTTTCGGGGCGAACAACGAGCAGTACTTC.